These 6 T cell receptor beta chains were all obtained from the same sample, sequenced in a study of T cells in localized non-small cell lung cancer. Sequenced by immunoSEQ multiplex PCR; TCRdb stores in-frame clones only, minus some. The sample comprises over 10,000 clones, approximately 87% of which are singletons, and less than 25% rests with the top ten. Sequencing was performed on peripheral blood, taken before any cancer treatment. The receptors stem from a male donor aged 60 or older with stage I lung adenocarcinoma.

This chain uses TRBV30 with TRBJ2-3; the D gene is possibly TRBD2 (7 bases). Germline V gives CDR1 GTSNPN, CDR2 SVGIG (reference sequence). The CDR3 sequence is 15 residues long. Trimming removed 0 bases at V and 2 bases at J, with 12 bases between. CDR3 DNA sequence: TGTGCCTGGAGTGTAGGGGGGGGAATCACAGATACGCAGTATTTT. This translates into CAWSVGGGITDTQYF.

J is TRBJ2-1 and V is TRBV6-1; D possibly corresponds to TRBD1 (6 bases). The CDR3 extends over 16 amino acids. Germline lookup yields CDR1 MNHNS and CDR2 SASEGT. The V gene lost 4 bases and the J gene lost 1 base, with 14 bases spanning the gap. The CDR3 region is CASSGFRGTSYNEQFF. In nucleotides, the CDR3 is TGTGCCAGCAGTGGCTTCAGGGGTACGTCCTACAATGAGCAGTTCTTC.

The chain has TRBV6-1 and TRBJ2-1; possibly TRBD2 for D (6 bases). Trimming stripped 9 bases from V and 3 bases from J, with 12 bases between. This CDR3 contains 13 residues. The germline V gene has CDR1 MNHNS and CDR2 SASEGT. The CDR3 is CARGGGNYNEQFF. The CDR3 bases are TGTGCCAGGGGAGGAGGAAACTACAATGAGCAGTTCTTC.

This chain joins TRBV11-2 and TRBJ1-2, with unresolved D. Per the germline V gene, CDR1 is SGHAT and CDR2 is FQNNGV. V was pared by 4 bases and J by 0 bases, with 9 bases between. CDR3 length equals 14 residues. In DNA, the CDR3 is TGTGCCAGCAGCTCGATGACGGCTAACTATGGCTACACCTTC. Translating gives CASSSMTANYGYTF.

This clone was seen just once. The chain recombines TRBV10-3 with TRBJ2-5, with D perhaps TRBD2 (5 bases). The CDR3 is 15 amino acids. Trimming took off 2 bases at V and 1 base at J, with 11 bases between the two ends. The germline V gene encodes CDR1 ENHRY and CDR2 SYGVKD. This chain's CDR3 is CAISEQVGVQETQYF. In DNA, the CDR3 is TGTGCCATCAGTGAGCAAGTGGGAGTCCAAGAGACCCAGTACTTC.

The chain joins TRBV7-2 to TRBJ2-3; 8 bases agree with TRBD2. CDR3 size: 16 residues. With V trimmed by 5 bases and J by 0 bases, 7 bases remained unmatched. The germline V gene has CDR1 SGHTA and CDR2 FQGNSA. This CDR3 is CASSPRGGRSTDTQYF. CDR3 DNA sequence: TGTGCCAGCAGCCCCCGGGGCGGGAGGAGCACAGATACGCAGTATTTT.